This T cell receptor beta chain was profiled in a study of T cell changes during pregnancy in multiple sclerosis. Libraries were prepared by immunoSEQ multiplex PCR; TCRdb keeps only in-frame clonotypes and omits some of them. Of 40,000 to 55,000 clones in the sample, almost 95% are singletons; the top ten hold about 0.75%. The CDR3 has 10 residues. V was cut by 6 bases and J by 5 bases, with 4 bases left in between. CDR1 and CDR2 from the germline V gene are MDHEN and SYDVKM. Sequencing used CD4+ T cells from peripheral blood mononuclear cells, obtained in the third trimester of pregnancy. The TCR originated in a female donor with multiple sclerosis, enrolled in a pregnancy study. The J gene is TRBJ1-1, the V gene TRBV28, with unresolved D. CDR3 sequence reads: CASRRTEAFF. The CDR3 region has the DNA TGTGCCAGCAGGAGAACTGAAGCTTTCTTT.